This TCR beta chain emerged from a study of cytomegalovirus exposure and HLA in healthy donors listed by TCRdb under 2017. Describing the broader study: According to a later analysis, one platform produced both the roughly 120 validation repertoires and the 670 or so repertoires of the first cohort. To predict cytomegalovirus infection status, the study combined high-throughput TCR immunosequencing, statistical association of individual TCRs with disease status, and machine learning. In addition to the first cohort of hundreds of subjects, a separate validation cohort of 120 different subjects was used. The study aimed to test whether cataloging public T cell receptors could reveal signatures of past pathogen exposure.

Findings and caveats that apply to the study as a whole: Across donors, most TCR sequences were observed very rarely, whereas some public TCRs were present in many individuals. A total of roughly 160 TCR beta chains were listed by the study as associated with cytomegalovirus. It was suggested by the authors that the approach could potentially be generalized to other disease states and immunological phenotypes. A later analysis found that TCRs clustered in the first cohort also tended to co-occur in the approximately 120 validation repertoires, with 94% of cluster scores above 0. A few of the identified cytomegalovirus-associated TCR beta chains were confirmed in vitro to be specific for cytomegalovirus antigens. The validation cohort had no HLA typing available for a later analysis, so co-occurrence within that cohort was assessed over all 120 or so repertoires. The classifier was reported to diagnose cytomegalovirus status with high specificity and sensitivity in both the original cohort and the validation cohort.

As for this clone: Its binding antigen is unknown. Within one base of it there is no much larger clone, and no base qualities were kept.

To prepare the library, the immunoSEQ multiplex PCR assay was applied. The study's own analysis went as follows. A statistical classification framework was built for diagnosing cytomegalovirus status from the catalog of TCR beta chain sequences. TCRdb took this table from immuneACCESS and kept in-frame rearrangements with V and J called. Such tables lack part of the clones; where checked against another copy, unresolved V genes explain under half of the gap, and the rest is unexplained. That table furnishes V, J and clone size, whereas the DNA furnished D and trimming. Within this sample are 350,000 or so clones, with about nine tenths of them counted one time only. Jointly, the top ten make up about 0.8% of the sample. The CDR3 sequence holds 14 residues, the cysteine and phenylalanine included. The sequence is cut down to CDR3 DNA, 42 bases in frame from base 1. V is trimmed back by 3 bases and J by 6 bases, and the junction contains 4 bases that no gene match accounts for. Per the germline V gene, KGHSH is the CDR1 and LQKENI is the CDR2.

Separate from the roughly 650-subject first cohort, the validation cohort of over 90 subjects was the group to which the donors belonged. The sequencing input was PBMCs. This TCR derives from a woman between 18 and 29 years old in good health and CMV-seronegative. The sequence joins TRBV18 to TRBJ2-4; 8 bases in between match TRBD1. The CDR3 protein sequence reads: CASSPQTGVNIQYF. The nucleotides are TGTGCCAGCTCACCCCAGACAGGGGTAAACATTCAGTACTTC.